The subject of this entry is one T cell receptor (beta chain). The entry originates in a study of blood T cell repertoires in COVID-19. CDR1 is SNHLY and CDR2 is FYNNEI in the germline V gene. This CDR3 region has 15 residues. Trimming took 2 bases from V and 8 from J, leaving 15 bases between them. As handled by the study authors: Reference gene primer amplification gave nucleated cell count estimates. Sequenced by immunoSEQ multiplex PCR; TCRdb stores in-frame clones only, minus some. Clone size and V and J calls were adopted from that table, with D and trimming inferred from the DNA. The sample includes hundreds of thousands of clones, 75% to 90% seen only once; the top ten take approximately 7.9%.

The receptor was isolated from a man between 60 and 75 years old who had recovered from COVID-19. The gene calls are TRBV2 and TRBJ1-4, with a weak D call TRBD1 (5 bases). The sample comprised peripheral blood. The CDR3 protein is CASSEMGGFTEKLFF. For the CDR3, the DNA is TGTGCCAGCAGTGAAATGGGGGGGTTTACCGAAAAACTGTTTTTT.